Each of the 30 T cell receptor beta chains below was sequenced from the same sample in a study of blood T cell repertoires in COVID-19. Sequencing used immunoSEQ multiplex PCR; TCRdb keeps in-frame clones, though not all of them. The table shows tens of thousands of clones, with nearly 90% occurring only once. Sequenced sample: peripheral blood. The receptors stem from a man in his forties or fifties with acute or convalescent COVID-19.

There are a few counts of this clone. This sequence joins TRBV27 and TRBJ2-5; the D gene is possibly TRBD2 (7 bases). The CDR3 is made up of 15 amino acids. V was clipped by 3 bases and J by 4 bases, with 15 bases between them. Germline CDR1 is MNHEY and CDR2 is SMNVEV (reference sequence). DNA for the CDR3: TGTGCCAGCAGTTTTTCGGGGGGCCCCGGAGAGACCCAGTACTTC. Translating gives CASSFSGGPGETQYF.

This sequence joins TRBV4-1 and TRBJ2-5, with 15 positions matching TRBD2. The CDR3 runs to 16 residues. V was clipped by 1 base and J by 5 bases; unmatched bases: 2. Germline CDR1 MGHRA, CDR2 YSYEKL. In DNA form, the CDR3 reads TGCGCCAGCAGCCAAGTCGGGACTAGCGGGGGGGAGACCCAGTACTTC. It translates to CASSQVGTSGGETQYF.

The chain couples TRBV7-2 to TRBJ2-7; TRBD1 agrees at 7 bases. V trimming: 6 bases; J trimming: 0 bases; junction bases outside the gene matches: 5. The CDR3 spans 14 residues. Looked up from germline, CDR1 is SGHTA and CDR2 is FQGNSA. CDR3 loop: CASRRQGSSYEQYF. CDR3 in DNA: TGTGCCAGCAGGCGACAGGGTAGCTCCTACGAGCAGTACTTC. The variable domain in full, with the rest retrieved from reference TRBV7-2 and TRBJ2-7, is GAGVSQSPSNKVTEKGKDVELRCDPISGHTALYWYRQSLGQGLEFLIYFQGNSAPDKSGLPSDRFSAERTGGSVSTLTIQRTQQEDSAVYLCASRRQGSSYEQYFGPGTRLTVT.

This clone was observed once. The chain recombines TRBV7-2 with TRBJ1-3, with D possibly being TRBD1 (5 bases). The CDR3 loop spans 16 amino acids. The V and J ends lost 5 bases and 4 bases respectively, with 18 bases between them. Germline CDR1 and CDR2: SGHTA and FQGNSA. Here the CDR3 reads CASSRGKGLGGNTIYF. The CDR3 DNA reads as TGTGCCAGCAGCCGGGGGAAGGGCTTGGGAGGAAACACCATATATTTT.

The CDR3 loop reads CASSRGDNSPLHF. DNA for the CDR3: TGCGCCAGCAGCAGGGGAGATAATTCACCCCTCCACTTT. The chain employs TRBV10-2 and TRBJ1-6; a weak D match, TRBD1 (6 bases). Germline V gene lookup returns CDR1 WSHSY and CDR2 SAAADI. The CDR3 is 13 residues long. V lost 6 bases, J lost 5 bases, and 8 bases lay in between.

The CDR3 region has the DNA TGCGCCAGCAGCTTGGCTTTAGGACTGTCTAACAATGAGCAGTTCTTC. This gives the protein CASSLALGLSNNEQFF. This rearrangement joins TRBV5-1 to TRBJ2-1; D might be TRBD2 (5 bases). The CDR3 has 16 residues. The germline gives CDR1 SGHRS, CDR2 YFSETQ. V lost 0 bases and J 5 bases, leaving 15 bases between the germline ends.

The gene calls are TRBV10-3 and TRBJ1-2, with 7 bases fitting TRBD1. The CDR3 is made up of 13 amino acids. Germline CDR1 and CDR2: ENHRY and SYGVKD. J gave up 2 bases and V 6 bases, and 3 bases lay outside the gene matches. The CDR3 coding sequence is TGTGCCATCAGCGAACAGGGGAACTATGGCTACACCTTC. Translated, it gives CAISEQGNYGYTF.

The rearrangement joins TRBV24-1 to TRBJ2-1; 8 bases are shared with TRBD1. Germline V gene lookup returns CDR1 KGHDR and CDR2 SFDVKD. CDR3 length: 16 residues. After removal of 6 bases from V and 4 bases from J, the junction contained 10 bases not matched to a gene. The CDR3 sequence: CATSPARQGPYNEQFF. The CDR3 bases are TGTGCCACCAGTCCCGCTAGACAGGGGCCATACAATGAGCAGTTCTTC.

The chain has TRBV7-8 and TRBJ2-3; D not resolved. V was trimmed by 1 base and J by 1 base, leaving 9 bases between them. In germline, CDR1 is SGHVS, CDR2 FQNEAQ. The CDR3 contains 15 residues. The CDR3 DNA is TGTGCCAGCAGCTTAGGGCAGTATCGCACAGATACGCAGTATTTT. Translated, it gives CASSLGQYRTDTQYF.

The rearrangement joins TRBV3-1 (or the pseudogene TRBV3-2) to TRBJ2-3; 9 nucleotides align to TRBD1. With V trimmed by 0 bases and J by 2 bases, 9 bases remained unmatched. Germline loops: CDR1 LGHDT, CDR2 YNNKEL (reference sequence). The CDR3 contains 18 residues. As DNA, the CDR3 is TGTGCCAGCAGCCAAGACACCGGGACAGGGAATTTCACAGATACGCAGTATTTT. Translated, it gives CASSQDTGTGNFTDTQYF.

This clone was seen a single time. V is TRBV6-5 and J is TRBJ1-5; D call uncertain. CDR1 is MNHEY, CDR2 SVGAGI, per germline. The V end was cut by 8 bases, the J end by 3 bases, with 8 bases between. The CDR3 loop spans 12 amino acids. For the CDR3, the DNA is TGTGCCAGCGGAGAGAACAATCAGCCCCAGCATTTT. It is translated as CASGENNQPQHF.

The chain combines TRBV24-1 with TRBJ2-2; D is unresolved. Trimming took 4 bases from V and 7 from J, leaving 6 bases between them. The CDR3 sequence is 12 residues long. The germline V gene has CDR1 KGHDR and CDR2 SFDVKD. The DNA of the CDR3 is TGTGCCACCAGTGACAAAATCGGGGAGCTGTTTTTT. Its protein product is CATSDKIGELFF.

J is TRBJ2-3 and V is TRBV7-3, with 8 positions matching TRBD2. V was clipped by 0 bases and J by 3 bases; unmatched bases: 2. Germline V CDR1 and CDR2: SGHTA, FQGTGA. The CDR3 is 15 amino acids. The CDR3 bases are TGTGCCAGCAGCTTAACTAGCGGGGAAACAGATACGCAGTATTTT. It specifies CASSLTSGETDTQYF.

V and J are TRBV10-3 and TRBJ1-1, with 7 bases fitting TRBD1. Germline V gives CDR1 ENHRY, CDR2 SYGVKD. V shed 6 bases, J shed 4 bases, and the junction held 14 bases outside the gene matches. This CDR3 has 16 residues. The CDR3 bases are TGTGCCATCAGCCAAACCCGGGACAGCCAGGGCACTGAAGCTTTCTTT. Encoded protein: CAISQTRDSQGTEAFF.

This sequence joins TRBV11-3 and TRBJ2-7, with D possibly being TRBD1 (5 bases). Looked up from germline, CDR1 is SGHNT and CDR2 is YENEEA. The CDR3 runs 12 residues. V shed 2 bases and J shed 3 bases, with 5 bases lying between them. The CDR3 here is CASSLQGYEQYF. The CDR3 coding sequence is TGTGCCAGCAGCTTACAGGGCTACGAGCAGTACTTC.

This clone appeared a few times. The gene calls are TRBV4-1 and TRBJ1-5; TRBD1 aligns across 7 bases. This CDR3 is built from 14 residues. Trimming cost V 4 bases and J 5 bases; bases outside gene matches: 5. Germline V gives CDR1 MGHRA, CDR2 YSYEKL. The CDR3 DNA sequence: TGCGCCAGCAGCCGAGACAGGGTAGATCAGCCCCAGCATTTT. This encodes CASSRDRVDQPQHF.

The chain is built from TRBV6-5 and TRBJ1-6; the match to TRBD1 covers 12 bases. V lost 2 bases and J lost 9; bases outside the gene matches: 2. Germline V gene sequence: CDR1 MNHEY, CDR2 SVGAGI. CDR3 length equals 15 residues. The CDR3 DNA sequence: TGTGCCAGCAGTTACCAGGGACAGGGGGCTTCACCCCTCCACTTT. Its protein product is CASSYQGQGASPLHF.

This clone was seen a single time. The DNA for the CDR3 is TGTGCCAGCAAGGAGGGGTTGGGGGCCAACGTCCTGACTTTC. Residues: CASKEGLGANVLTF. The rearrangement uses TRBV7-9 and TRBJ2-6, with a possible D match to TRBD2 (6 bases). Trimming removed 7 bases from V and 4 bases from J, with 11 bases in between. CDR1 is SEHNR and CDR2 is FQNEAQ in the germline V gene (reference sequence). CDR3 length equals 14 residues.

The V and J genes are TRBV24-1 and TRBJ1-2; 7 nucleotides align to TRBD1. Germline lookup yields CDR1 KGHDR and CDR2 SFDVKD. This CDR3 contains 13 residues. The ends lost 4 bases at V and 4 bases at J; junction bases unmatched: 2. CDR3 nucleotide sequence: TGTGCCACCAGTGACGGGACAGCCTATGGCTACACCTTC. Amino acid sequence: CATSDGTAYGYTF.

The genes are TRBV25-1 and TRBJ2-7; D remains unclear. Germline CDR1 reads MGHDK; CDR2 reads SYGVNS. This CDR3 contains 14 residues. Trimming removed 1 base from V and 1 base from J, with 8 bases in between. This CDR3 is CASSELAPSYEQYF. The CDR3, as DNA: TGTGCCAGCAGTGAATTGGCCCCGTCCTACGAGCAGTACTTC.

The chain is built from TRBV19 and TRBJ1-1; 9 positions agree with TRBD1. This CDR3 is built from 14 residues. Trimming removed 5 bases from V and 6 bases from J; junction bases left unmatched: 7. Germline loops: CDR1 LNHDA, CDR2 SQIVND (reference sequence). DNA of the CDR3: TGTGCCAGTAGTCCGGGACAGGGCAACGCTGAAGCTTTCTTT. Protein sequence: CASSPGQGNAEAFF.

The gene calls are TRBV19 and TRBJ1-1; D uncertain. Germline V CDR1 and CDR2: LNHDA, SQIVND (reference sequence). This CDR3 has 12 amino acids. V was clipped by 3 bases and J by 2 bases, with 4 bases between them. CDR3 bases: TGTGCCAGTAGTATTATAAACACTGAAGCTTTCTTT. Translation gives CASSIINTEAFF.

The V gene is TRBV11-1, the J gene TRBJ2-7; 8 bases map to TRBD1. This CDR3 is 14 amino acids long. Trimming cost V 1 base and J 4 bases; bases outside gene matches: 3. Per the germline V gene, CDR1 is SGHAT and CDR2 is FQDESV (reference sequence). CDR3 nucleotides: TGTGCCAGCAGCTTAGGGGACAGGATTTACGAGCAGTACTTC. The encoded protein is CASSLGDRIYEQYF.

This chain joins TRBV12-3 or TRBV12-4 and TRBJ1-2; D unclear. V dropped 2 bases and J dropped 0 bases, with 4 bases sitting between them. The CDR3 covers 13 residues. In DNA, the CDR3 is TGTGCCAGCAGTTTAATAGCTAACTATGGCTACACCTTC. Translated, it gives CASSLIANYGYTF.

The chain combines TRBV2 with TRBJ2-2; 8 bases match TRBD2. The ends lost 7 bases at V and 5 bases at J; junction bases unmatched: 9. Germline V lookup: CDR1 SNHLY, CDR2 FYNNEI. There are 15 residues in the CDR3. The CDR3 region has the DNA TGTGCCAGCACCCTCGGGGGGGGCAATACCGGGGAGCTGTTTTTT. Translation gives CASTLGGGNTGELFF. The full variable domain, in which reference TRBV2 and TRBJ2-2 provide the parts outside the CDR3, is EPEVTQTPSHQVTQMGQEVILRCVPISNHLYFYWYRQILGQKVEFLVSFYNNEISEKSEIFDDQFSVERPDGSNFTLKIRSTKLEDSAMYFCASTLGGGNTGELFFGEGSRLTVL.

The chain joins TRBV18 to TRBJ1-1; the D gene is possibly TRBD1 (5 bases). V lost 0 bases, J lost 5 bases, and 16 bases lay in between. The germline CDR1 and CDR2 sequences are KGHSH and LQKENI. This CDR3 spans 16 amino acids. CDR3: CASSPPAGQMWTEAFF. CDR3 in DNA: TGTGCCAGCTCACCACCGGCAGGGCAAATGTGGACTGAAGCTTTCTTT.

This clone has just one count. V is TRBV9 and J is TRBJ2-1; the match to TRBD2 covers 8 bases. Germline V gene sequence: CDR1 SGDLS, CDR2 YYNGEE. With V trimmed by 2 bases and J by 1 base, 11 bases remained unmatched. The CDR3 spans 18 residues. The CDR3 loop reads CASSVNGGAVRSYNEQFF. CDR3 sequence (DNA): TGTGCCAGCAGCGTTAACGGGGGGGCCGTTAGGTCCTACAATGAGCAGTTCTTC.

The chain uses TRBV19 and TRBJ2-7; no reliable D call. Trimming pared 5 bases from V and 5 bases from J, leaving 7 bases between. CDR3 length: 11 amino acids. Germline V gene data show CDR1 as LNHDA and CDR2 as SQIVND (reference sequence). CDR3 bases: TGTGCCAGTAGTGGCATGAACGAGCAGTACTTC. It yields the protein CASSGMNEQYF.

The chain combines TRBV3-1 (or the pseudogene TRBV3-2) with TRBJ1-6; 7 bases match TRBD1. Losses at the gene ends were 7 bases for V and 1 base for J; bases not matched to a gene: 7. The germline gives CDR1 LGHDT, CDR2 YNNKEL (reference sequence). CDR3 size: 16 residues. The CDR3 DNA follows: TGTGCCAGCACCCGACAGGGAGAATCCTATAATTCACCCCTCCACTTT. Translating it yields CASTRQGESYNSPLHF.

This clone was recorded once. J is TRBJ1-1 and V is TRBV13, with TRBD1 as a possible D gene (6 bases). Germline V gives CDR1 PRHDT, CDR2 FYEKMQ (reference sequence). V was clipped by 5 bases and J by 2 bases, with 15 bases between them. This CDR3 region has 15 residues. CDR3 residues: CASSLTLQGNTEAFF. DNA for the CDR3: TGTGCCAGCAGCCTAACTCTACAGGGAAACACTGAAGCTTTCTTT.